This passage covers 15 T cell receptor beta chains from one sample sequenced in a study of response to subunit inactivated influenza vaccine. TCRdb reanalysed the RT-PCR reads using MiXCR and keeps one entry per CDR3 protein. The sample shows about 700,000 distinct CDR3 sequences, 11% to 15% of them seen only once. The input for sequencing was PBMCs from blood, taken less than 15 days before vaccination. The source is a middle-aged man who received an inactivated influenza vaccine.

The chain uses TRBV7-6 and TRBJ2-2; a weak D match, TRBD2 (7 bases). The CDR3 is 17 residues long. CDR1 and CDR2 (germline): SGHVS, FNYEAQ. V gave up 0 bases and J gave up 4 bases, with 15 bases separating them. CDR3 sequence reads: CASSLAFRGAGTGELFF. In DNA, the CDR3 is TGTGCCAGCAGCTTAGCGTTCCGGGGGGCCGGCACCGGGGAGCTGTTTTTT.

This clonotype has more than one count but fewer than ten. The V and J genes are TRBV20-1 and TRBJ1-4, with D unclear. Germline V gives CDR1 DFQATT, CDR2 SNEGSKA (reference sequence). The CDR3 has 11 amino acids. V shed 4 bases and J shed 5 bases, with 5 bases lying between them. The CDR3 is CSATDNEKLFF. CDR3 bases: TGCAGTGCTACCGACAATGAAAAACTGTTTTTT.

The CDR3 sequence is CSAGTFGEQYF. CDR3 nucleotides: TGCAGCGCCGGGACTTTCGGCGAGCAGTACTTC. The chain combines TRBV29-1 with TRBJ2-7, with D maybe TRBD2 (6 bases). Germline CDR1 and CDR2: SQVTM and ANQGSEA. Between the trimmed V and J ends, which lost 7 bases and 6 bases, there was a span of 13 bases. The CDR3 has 11 residues.

This clonotype was picked up a small number of times. The V gene is TRBV5-1, the J gene TRBJ2-5; D not resolved. Trimming pared 0 bases from V and 5 bases from J, leaving 17 bases between. Per germline, CDR1 SGHRS and CDR2 YFSETQ. The CDR3 loop spans 16 amino acids. For the CDR3, the DNA is TGCGCCAGCAGCTTGGTTGGGGTTTCTTCGCAGGAGACCCAGTACTTC. Translating it yields CASSLVGVSSQETQYF.

This clonotype was detected only a few times. The V and J genes are TRBV12-3 or TRBV12-4 and TRBJ1-5; D gene uncertain. V lost 0 bases and J 7 bases, leaving 16 bases between the germline ends. CDR3 length: 16 amino acids. In DNA, the CDR3 is TGTGCCAGCAGTTTAGCGTCGGGCTTGTGGAGCCAGCCCCAGCATTTT. This translates into CASSLASGLWSQPQHF.

This clonotype was seen only a few times. The V gene is TRBV24-1, the J gene TRBJ2-1; TRBD2 agrees at 9 bases. J gave up 8 bases and V 8 bases, and 9 bases lay outside the gene matches. Germline V gene data show CDR1 as KGHDR and CDR2 as SFDVKD. CDR3 length: 14 residues. The CDR3 sequence is CATMAGGISHEQFF. In DNA form, the CDR3 reads TGTGCCACCATGGCGGGGGGGATATCGCATGAGCAGTTCTTC.

This chain links TRBV7-9 with TRBJ2-3; D remains ambiguous. The germline V and J ends were trimmed by 4 bases and 2 bases, with 10 bases remaining between them. The CDR3 runs 14 residues. Germline CDR1 is SEHNR and CDR2 is FQNEAQ (reference sequence). CDR3 amino acids: CASSSSFNTDTQYF. The CDR3 DNA follows: TGTGCCAGCAGCTCCTCTTTTAACACAGATACGCAGTATTTT. The full variable domain, with the rest looked up from reference TRBV7-9 and TRBJ2-3, is DTGVSQNPRHKITKRGQNVTFRCDPISEHNRLYWYRQTLGQGPEFLTYFQNEAQLEKSRLLSDRFSAERPKGSFSTLEIQRTEQGDSAMYLCASSSSFNTDTQYFGPGTRLTVL.

V usage is TRBV20-1 and J usage is TRBJ2-5; maybe TRBD1 (6 bases). V gave up 3 bases and J gave up 5 bases, with 13 bases separating them. Germline CDR1 DFQATT, CDR2 SNEGSKA (reference sequence). The CDR3 totals 13 residues. The CDR3 is CSARARGEETQYF. The CDR3 DNA reads as TGCAGTGCTAGGGCCAGGGGTGAGGAGACCCAGTACTTC.

The chain employs TRBV5-1 and TRBJ1-6, with D unresolved. This CDR3 is 16 amino acids long. The germline V gene has CDR1 SGHRS and CDR2 YFSETQ. Trimming shortened V by 0 bases and J by 4 bases, and 11 bases separated the two germline ends. For the CDR3, the DNA is TGCGCCAGCAGCTTGGTAGGCAGAAGATATAATTCACCCCTCCACTTT. It specifies CASSLVGRRYNSPLHF.

With regard to this clonotype: Germline and junction disagree at one end, which may indicate a read error. V is TRBV7-9 and J is TRBJ2-3, with 10 nucleotides matching TRBD2. Germline lookup yields CDR1 SEHNR and CDR2 FQNEAQ (reference sequence). This CDR3 region has 16 residues. The CDR3 region has the DNA TGTGTCAGCAGCTTAGCAAGCGGGAGGGCCACAGATACGCAGTATTTT. Amino acid sequence: CVSSLASGRATDTQYF.

V and J are TRBV4-2 and TRBJ2-3; 7 positions agree with TRBD2. Germline V gene lookup returns CDR1 LGHNA and CDR2 YNFKEQ. With V trimmed by 1 base and J by 3 bases, 4 bases remained unmatched. The CDR3 consists of 15 residues. The CDR3 DNA follows: TGTGCCAGCAGCCAAGCCCCGGGAGGTACAGATACGCAGTATTTT. Residues: CASSQAPGGTDTQYF.

The V call is TRBV7-9, the J call TRBJ2-3; D gene uncertain. CDR3 length equals 13 residues. CDR1 is SEHNR, CDR2 FQNEAQ, per germline (reference sequence). Trimming left V 1 base short and J 4 bases short, with 6 bases between. The CDR3 coding sequence is TGTGCCAGCAGCTTAGTCGAAGCAGATACGCAGTATTTT. It encodes CASSLVEADTQYF.

This clonotype was seen only a few times. The chain recombines TRBV5-1 with TRBJ2-3; 10 positions match TRBD2. The ends lost 3 bases at V and 5 bases at J; junction bases unmatched: 6. Germline V gene data show CDR1 as SGHRS and CDR2 as YFSETQ. The CDR3 length is 15 residues. Here the CDR3 DNA reads TGCGCCAGCAGCTATTCAGCGGGAGGGGGAGATACGCAGTATTTT. Translation: CASSYSAGGGDTQYF.

V and J are TRBV6-2 or TRBV6-3 and TRBJ2-3; 8 bases map to TRBD1. Germline V gives CDR1 MNHEY, CDR2 SVGEGT. The CDR3 spans 14 residues. Germline trimming cut 8 bases from V and 1 base from J; bases unmatched to any gene: 5. CDR3 protein: CASAPDRGTDTQYF. CDR3 sequence (DNA): TGTGCCAGCGCGCCGGACAGGGGCACAGATACGCAGTATTTT.

This clonotype was observed a handful of times. The chain employs TRBV2 and TRBJ1-4; tentatively, D is TRBD1 (6 bases). The CDR3 runs 14 residues. V dropped 7 bases and J dropped 3 bases, with 12 bases sitting between them. In germline, CDR1 is SNHLY, CDR2 FYNNEI. The CDR3 nucleotides read TGTGCCAGCACCGCACAGGGTGCTAATGAAAAACTGTTTTTT. It codes for CASTAQGANEKLFF.